Each of the 7 T cell receptor beta chains below was sequenced from the same sample in a study of identical twins. TCRdb re-derived calls from the 5' RACE reads in MiXCR, one entry per CDR3 protein. Of 200,000 to 250,000 distinct CDR3 sequences in the sample, 5.5% to 7.5% are singletons; the top ten hold roughly 15%. This sample also appeared in a second study, on T cells expressing NK-cell markers.

Sequencing was performed on CD8+ T cells sorted from blood. The receptors shown here come from a young woman in good health.

This clonotype was seen only a few times. The chain combines TRBV24-1 with TRBJ2-1, with D tentatively TRBD1 (6 bases). Trimming removed 6 bases from V and 0 bases from J, with 11 bases in between. This CDR3 is 15 amino acids long. Germline CDR1 reads KGHDR; CDR2 reads SFDVKD. The chain's CDR3 is CATSKDSSSYNEQFF. The CDR3 bases are TGTGCCACCAGTAAGGACAGCAGCTCCTACAATGAGCAGTTCTTC.

The chain joins TRBV7-9 to TRBJ2-1, with TRBD2 as a possible D gene (6 bases). CDR1 SEHNR and CDR2 FQNEAQ come from the germline V gene (reference sequence). The ends were cut back, 5 bases at V and 9 bases at J, with 14 bases in the middle. This CDR3 region has 13 residues. This chain's CDR3 is CASSPELAGEQFF. The DNA of the CDR3 is TGTGCCAGCAGCCCGGAACTAGCAGGTGAGCAGTTCTTC.

This clonotype was detected only a few times. The V gene is TRBV13, the J gene TRBJ2-1; 12 bases map to TRBD2. Germline V lookup: CDR1 PRHDT, CDR2 FYEKMQ (reference sequence). There are 19 residues in the CDR3. V dropped 5 bases and J dropped 0; count of bases not matched to a gene: 11. The CDR3 bases are TGTGCCAGCAGCCCCGAAGGGCTAGCGGGGGGGCCCTCCTACAATGAGCAGTTCTTC. This translates into CASSPEGLAGGPSYNEQFF.

This clonotype was detected a few times. V usage is TRBV5-1 and J usage is TRBJ2-7, with 12 bases matching TRBD1. Germline trimming cut 6 bases from V and 5 bases from J; bases unmatched to any gene: 3. The CDR3 loop spans 13 amino acids. CDR1 is SGHRS and CDR2 is YFSETQ in the germline V gene. CDR3 sequence reads: CASKGTGGHEQYF. The CDR3 DNA reads TGCGCCAGCAAGGGGACAGGGGGCCACGAGCAGTACTTC.

CDR3 bases: TGCGCCAGCAGTGGGATAGCGGGGCCCAGCTCCTACAATGAGCAGTTCTTC. Protein: CASSGIAGPSSYNEQFF. The chain couples TRBV5-1 to TRBJ2-1, with 8 bases aligning to TRBD2. Germline loops: CDR1 SGHRS, CDR2 YFSETQ. This CDR3 spans 17 amino acids. Trimming at V came to 5 bases and at J to 0 bases, leaving 10 bases not matched to a gene.

V gene TRBV4-3 combines with J gene TRBJ1-1; D remains ambiguous. The CDR3 totals 13 residues. From germline, CDR1 is LGHNA and CDR2 YSLEER. The V end was cut by 0 bases, the J end by 1 base, with 3 bases between. The CDR3 loop reads CASSQERNTEAFF. In DNA form, the CDR3 reads TGCGCCAGCAGCCAAGAAAGGAACACTGAAGCTTTCTTT.

This clonotype was observed many times. The chain has TRBV7-9 and TRBJ2-3; possible D gene TRBD2, 5 bases. V lost 5 bases, J lost 0 bases, and 15 bases lay in between. The CDR3 runs to 16 residues. Germline-derived CDR1 and CDR2 are SEHNR and FQNEAQ (reference sequence). Written as DNA, the CDR3 is TGTGCCAGCAGCCCCGCCCAGCGGATTAGCACAGATACGCAGTATTTT. Amino acids: CASSPAQRISTDTQYF. Supplemented by reference TRBV7-9 and TRBJ2-3, the full variable domain reads DTGVSQNPRHKITKRGQNVTFRCDPISEHNRLYWYRQTLGQGPEFLTYFQNEAQLEKSRLLSDRFSAERPKGSFSTLEIQRTEQGDSAMYLCASSPAQRISTDTQYFGPGTRLTVL.